Presented here are 22 T cell receptor beta chains from one specimen sequenced in a study of shared clonotypes between healthy human individuals. The protocol was immunoSEQ multiplex PCR, while the TCRdb copy is restricted to in-frame clones and leaves out a portion. The data show more than 1,200,000 clones, 98% seen once. Source material: naive CD4+ T cells sorted from blood. Described subset: CD45RA+ positively selected. These receptors originate from a man aged 25 to 40 in good health.

Comments on this clone: The junction and the germline gene differ at one end; a read error may be behind it. The rearrangement joins TRBV6-5 to TRBJ2-3; no firm D call. Looked up from germline, CDR1 is MNHEY and CDR2 is SVGAGI. The CDR3 spans 13 residues. The CDR3: CASTYSGTDTQYF. The CDR3 DNA is TGTGCCAGCACTTACAGCGGCACAGATACGCAGTATTTT.

V gene TRBV18 combines with J gene TRBJ1-1, with 9 bases fitting TRBD1. The length of the CDR3 is 16 residues. The J segment lost 4 bases and the V segment lost 4 bases, leaving 10 bases of the junction unmatched. CDR1 and CDR2 from the germline V gene are KGHSH and LQKENI. CDR3 sequence (DNA): TGTGCCAGCTCACAACCGGGACAGGGTGGCGGCACTGAAGCTTTCTTT. Translation gives CASSQPGQGGGTEAFF.

The V call is TRBV9, the J call TRBJ2-3; 9 nucleotides align to TRBD2. V lost 2 bases to trimming and J lost 5 bases; unmatched junction nucleotides: 6. This CDR3 spans 15 amino acids. Germline V gene lookup returns CDR1 SGDLS and CDR2 YYNGEE. For the CDR3, the DNA is TGTGCCAGCAGCGTTTTTAGCGGGAGTGAAGATACGCAGTATTTT. This translates into CASSVFSGSEDTQYF.

This rearrangement joins TRBV12-5 to TRBJ2-3, with 9 bases aligning to TRBD2. Germline loops: CDR1 LGHNT, CDR2 FRNRAP. The ends lost 1 base at V and 6 bases at J; junction bases unmatched: 11. The CDR3 consists of 17 residues. The CDR3 region has the DNA TGTGCTAGTGGTTTGGAGCGACTAGCGGCCCCCCTGGATACGCAGTATTTT. Its translation: CASGLERLAAPLDTQYF.

This chain connects TRBV18 to TRBJ1-5; 8 nucleotides agree with TRBD1. The germline gives CDR1 KGHSH, CDR2 LQKENI. The V gene end was trimmed by 5 bases and the J gene end by 7 bases; junction bases not matched to a gene: 7. The CDR3 runs to 14 residues. The CDR3 DNA sequence: TGTGCCAGCTCATCCGACAGGGGTGGGCAGCCCCAGCATTTT. It translates to CASSSDRGGQPQHF.

V and J are TRBV7-3 and TRBJ2-3, with 11 bases that match TRBD2. Germline-derived CDR1 and CDR2 are SGHTA and FQGTGA. The CDR3 is made up of 16 amino acids. With V trimmed by 5 bases and J by 2 bases, 6 bases remained unmatched. The chain's CDR3 is CASSATSGIYTDTQYF. CDR3 in DNA: TGTGCCAGCAGCGCGACTAGCGGGATATACACAGATACGCAGTATTTT.

The chain is built from TRBV27 and TRBJ2-7; TRBD1 or TRBD2 may be the D gene (5 bases each). The germline V and J ends were trimmed by 6 bases and 4 bases, with 25 bases remaining between them. The V gene's germline CDR1 is MNHEY and CDR2 SMNVEV (reference sequence). CDR3 length equals 17 residues. The CDR3 is CASSPPGRDEVNYEQYF. CDR3 coding DNA: TGTGCCAGCAGCCCTCCCGGCAGGGACGAGGTAAATTACGAGCAGTACTTC.

This chain joins TRBV28 and TRBJ2-7, with TRBD1 identical over 9 bases. The CDR3 covers 19 residues. The V gene end was trimmed by 6 bases and the J gene end by 4 bases; junction bases not matched to a gene: 22. Germline V CDR1 and CDR2: MDHEN, SYDVKM. CDR3 nucleotides: TGTGCCAGCAGCTTTACCCCCTCGGGACAGGGAACTCAAGCGTACGAGCAGTACTTC. Its translation: CASSFTPSGQGTQAYEQYF.

The chain couples TRBV19 to TRBJ2-5, with a tentative D call TRBD2 (5 bases). V lost 3 bases and J lost 2, with 19 bases in between. Germline V gene data show CDR1 as LNHDA and CDR2 as SQIVND (reference sequence). The CDR3 runs to 17 residues. The chain's CDR3 is CASSILTNRMGQETQYF. CDR3 sequence (DNA): TGTGCCAGTAGTATCCTGACTAACAGAATGGGGCAAGAGACCCAGTACTTC.

V is TRBV6-4 and J is TRBJ2-7; tentatively, D is TRBD1 (7 bases). The ends were cut back, 10 bases at V and 5 bases at J, with 27 bases in the middle. The CDR3 extends over 16 amino acids. Germline CDR1 and CDR2: MRHNA and SNTAGT. CDR3 sequence reads: CATRGTPGVGTHEQYF. CDR3 nucleotide sequence: TGTGCCACCAGGGGGACTCCCGGGGTTGGGACTCACGAGCAGTACTTC.

The chain couples TRBV2 to TRBJ1-2, with no clear D. Germline V gene sequence: CDR1 SNHLY, CDR2 FYNNEI. The CDR3 extends over 12 amino acids. The V end lost 8 bases, the J end lost 5 bases, and 12 bases lay between the germline ends. The CDR3 DNA reads as TGTGCCAGCCGGCCCGAGGGATATGGCTACACCTTC. Translated, it gives CASRPEGYGYTF.

The chain carries TRBV29-1 and TRBJ1-5; TRBD1 is a possible D gene (6 bases). Germline CDR1 reads SQVTM; CDR2 reads ANQGSEA. This CDR3 contains 13 residues. Trimming removed 6 bases from V and 0 bases from J, with 9 bases in between. The CDR3: CSVAGDSNQPQHF. CDR3 in DNA: TGCAGCGTCGCAGGGGATAGCAATCAGCCCCAGCATTTT.

CDR3 amino acids: CASSTASSYEQYF. Here the CDR3 DNA reads TGTGCCAGTAGTACGGCCAGCTCCTACGAGCAGTACTTC. The chain combines TRBV19 with TRBJ2-7; D ambiguous. Trimming shortened V by 4 bases and J by 0 bases, and 7 bases separated the two germline ends. The CDR3 length is 13 residues. The germline V gene has CDR1 LNHDA and CDR2 SQIVND (reference sequence).

The chain links TRBV7-6 to TRBJ2-3; D perhaps matches TRBD2 (7 bases). Per germline, CDR1 SGHVS and CDR2 FNYEAQ. V was shortened by 1 base and J by 4 bases, with 15 bases between the two germline ends. CDR3 size: 16 residues. The chain's CDR3 is CASSLGAGASADTQYF. The CDR3 DNA is TGTGCCAGCAGCTTAGGTGCGGGGGCAAGCGCAGATACGCAGTATTTT. The full variable domain, its missing parts supplied by reference TRBV7-6 and TRBJ2-3, is GAGVSQSPRYKVTKRGQDVALRCDPISGHVSLYWYRQALGQGPEFLTYFNYEAQQDKSGLPNDRFSAERPEGSISTLTIQRTEQRDSAMYRCASSLGAGASADTQYFGPGTRLTVL.

The V and J genes are TRBV7-8 and TRBJ2-2; no reliable D call. The CDR3 is 12 amino acids. Germline CDR1 SGHVS, CDR2 FQNEAQ. Trimming shortened V by 1 base and J by 5 bases, and 2 bases separated the two germline ends. CDR3 residues: CASSLGTGELFF. As DNA, the CDR3 is TGTGCCAGCAGCTTAGGGACCGGGGAGCTGTTTTTT.

This sequence joins TRBV6-6 and TRBJ2-2; D uncertain. CDR1 and CDR2 (germline): MNHNY, SVGAGI (reference sequence). Trimming removed 6 bases from V and 4 bases from J, with 9 bases in between. There are 13 residues in the CDR3. CDR3 sequence: CASSPTSTGELFF. DNA for the CDR3: TGTGCCAGCAGCCCCACGAGCACCGGGGAGCTGTTTTTT.

This chain links TRBV7-2 with TRBJ2-1, with TRBD1 matching 7 bases. Germline CDR1 is SGHTA and CDR2 is FQGNSA. V lost 7 bases to trimming and J lost 2 bases; unmatched junction nucleotides: 8. The CDR3 consists of 15 residues. This CDR3 is CASTDEQGPYNEQFF. The CDR3 nucleotides read TGTGCCAGCACCGATGAACAGGGGCCCTACAATGAGCAGTTCTTC. Complete variable domain (other parts from reference TRBV7-2 and TRBJ2-1): GAGVSQSPSNKVTEKGKDVELRCDPISGHTALYWYRQSLGQGLEFLIYFQGNSAPDKSGLPSDRFSAERTGGSVSTLTIQRTQQEDSAVYLCASTDEQGPYNEQFFGPGTRLTVL.

The CDR3 loop reads CASSLSSGVEQFF. CDR3 DNA: TGTGCCAGCAGCCTGTCTAGCGGGGTGGAGCAGTTCTTC. The gene calls are TRBV5-6 and TRBJ2-1, with 9 bases identical to TRBD2. CDR1 and CDR2 (germline): SGHDT, YYEEEE. With 4 bases clipped from V and 10 bases from J, the junction kept 6 bases outside the gene matches. The CDR3 contains 13 residues.

This chain uses TRBV4-2 with TRBJ1-1, with D hard to call. The germline V gene has CDR1 LGHNA and CDR2 YNFKEQ. The V end lost 6 bases, the J end lost 5 bases, and 13 bases lay between the germline ends. This CDR3 has 13 residues. The CDR3 DNA is TGTGCCAGCAGGCCGACTGAGGGAACTGAAGCTTTCTTT. It is translated as CASRPTEGTEAFF.

The chain couples TRBV9 to TRBJ1-3; D is possibly TRBD1 (5 bases). There are 16 residues in the CDR3. V lost 3 bases and J 3 bases, leaving 16 bases between the germline ends. From germline, CDR1 is SGDLS and CDR2 YYNGEE. In DNA, the CDR3 is TGTGCCAGCAGCGCGGGACTTATACTAGGTGGAAACACCATATATTTT. Protein product: CASSAGLILGGNTIYF.

The chain links TRBV20-1 to TRBJ2-1; 7 bases map to TRBD1. Germline values: CDR1 DFQATT, CDR2 SNEGSKA (reference sequence). The V and J ends lost 4 bases and 7 bases, in that order; junction bases with no gene match: 1. The CDR3 totals 11 residues. CDR3 protein: CSATTGNEQFF. CDR3 DNA: TGCAGTGCTACGACAGGGAATGAGCAGTTCTTC.

The chain combines TRBV2 with TRBJ1-1; 7 positions match TRBD1. The CDR3 runs to 13 residues. Trimming removed 7 bases from V and 1 base from J; junction bases left unmatched: 3. Germline V gene data show CDR1 as SNHLY and CDR2 as FYNNEI. The CDR3 is CASTRTGNTEAFF. The DNA of the CDR3 is TGTGCCAGCACCAGGACAGGGAACACTGAAGCTTTCTTT.